This T cell receptor beta chain comes out of a study of regulatory T cells in long-lasting Graves disease. Time point specified: newly diagnosed GD, antithyroid drugs for less than 3 months. The TCR library used RNA extracted from PBMCs. The authors built TCR beta libraries using iRepertoire HTBI primers and Arm-PCR of CDR3 regions. TCRdb itself ran the multiplex PCR reads through MiXCR, one entry per CDR3 protein. The sample holds about 420,000 distinct CDR3 sequences, about a sixth seen once. This CDR3 has 17 amino acids. V lost 5 bases, J lost 0 bases, and 22 bases lay in between. The germline CDR1 and CDR2 sequences are DFQATT and SNEGSKA (reference sequence). This clonotype was recorded many times. This sample was also put to use in a study of T cells in Graves' hyperthyroidism and ophthalmopathy. That work contributes: Patients were excluded because of uncontrolled infection, other autoimmune disease, pregnancy or lactation.

Here the sequenced sample was peripheral blood mononuclear cells (PBMCs), taken at new diagnosis, from a patient treated with antithyroid drugs. V usage is TRBV20-1 and J usage is TRBJ2-5; TRBD1 is a possible D gene (6 bases). The TCR originated in a woman aged 18-29 years with Graves disease. For the CDR3, the DNA is TGCAGTGCTCGCCCTCTTCCACAGGGAAAGTACCAAGAGACCCAGTACTTC. Amino acid sequence: CSARPLPQGKYQETQYF.